This T cell receptor beta chain was sequenced during a study of blood T cell repertoires in COVID-19. Study background: From the United States, Italy and Spain came samples of acute and convalescent COVID-19. T cells, B-cell-depleted T cells, or PBMCs supplied cDNA or gDNA.

Those enrolled, adults aged roughly 18 to 95 years, came from about two dozen US areas. No more than 2 weeks before study entry, exposed participants had met a case of COVID-19. Produced via immunoSEQ multiplex PCR; TCRdb's table is partial and in-frame only. The top ten hold about 4.2% of the sample, which has 300,000 to 400,000 clones, around nine tenths seen once. This clone was seen just once. Germline V gives CDR1 LNHDA, CDR2 SQIVND (reference sequence). The CDR3 sequence is 14 residues long. The V gene end was trimmed by 3 bases and the J gene end by 7 bases; junction bases not matched to a gene: 6.

The rearrangement uses TRBV19 and TRBJ1-2, with 9 bases that match TRBD1. Specimen: PBMCs or T cells enriched from blood (not recorded which). This clonotype originated in a woman in her 30s who had been exposed to COVID-19. In DNA form, the CDR3 reads TGTGCCAGTAGTATCTGGACAGGGGAGCGTGGCTACACCTTC. It codes for CASSIWTGERGYTF.